This TCR beta chain stems from a study of cytomegalovirus exposure and HLA in healthy donors. On the study more broadly: Earlier results showed roughly 120 million unique TCR beta sequences derived from approximately 170 million T cells. The study, taken as a whole, reports: Rare TCR sequences predominated, though certain public TCRs were found in many donors.

With 6 bases clipped from V and 0 bases from J, the junction kept 2 bases outside the gene matches. CDR3 size: 13 residues. Germline V gives CDR1 MDHEN, CDR2 SYDVKM. With respect to this clone: What it recognizes is unknown.

There were likely unrecorded immune exposures, though donors were nominally healthy when sampled. Both 60 Vbeta primers and 13 Jbeta primers went into the PCR. The protocol was immunoSEQ multiplex PCR, while the TCRdb copy is restricted to in-frame clones and leaves out a portion. The table has approximately 100,000 clones, approximately 70% seen once; the top ten hold around 5%. The sequenced sample consisted of PBMCs. The sequence derives from a woman in her late teens or twenties in good health and CMV-seropositive. The chain links TRBV28 to TRBJ2-7, with 7 bases aligning to TRBD2. The CDR3 DNA reads as TGTGCCAGCAGGGGGGGGAGCTCCTACGAGCAGTACTTC. This sequence encodes CASRGGSSYEQYF.